This T cell receptor (beta chain) was profiled in a study of blood T cells in healthy people across ages. Notes on the study in general: Greater diversity and more naive CD4+ cells were seen in long-lived donors than in aged donors.

About this clonotype: Its specificity is not known.

Every participating donor contributed around 9.5 milliliters of peripheral blood through a draw. A J-beta primer mix and a sample-barcoded 5' primer were used in a second PCR of roughly 7 to 12 cycles. Sequencing yielded, for each sample, at least 2.5 million paired-end reads carrying CDR3. TCRdb passed the 5' RACE reads through MiXCR, listing each CDR3 protein once. The data contain hundreds of thousands of distinct CDR3 sequences, roughly 60% of them singletons. The CDR3 sequence is 13 residues long. Germline loops: CDR1 MDHEN, CDR2 SYDVKM. Specimen: blood. The source of this sequence is a young man in good health. This rearrangement joins TRBV28 to TRBJ2-4, with 7 bases lining up with TRBD1. The J call may not be correct, given that the DNA end is closer to TRBJ2-5. CDR3 loop: CATLEGGWETQYF. CDR3 sequence (DNA): TGTGCCACTCTAGAAGGGGGCTGGGAGACCCAGTACTTC.